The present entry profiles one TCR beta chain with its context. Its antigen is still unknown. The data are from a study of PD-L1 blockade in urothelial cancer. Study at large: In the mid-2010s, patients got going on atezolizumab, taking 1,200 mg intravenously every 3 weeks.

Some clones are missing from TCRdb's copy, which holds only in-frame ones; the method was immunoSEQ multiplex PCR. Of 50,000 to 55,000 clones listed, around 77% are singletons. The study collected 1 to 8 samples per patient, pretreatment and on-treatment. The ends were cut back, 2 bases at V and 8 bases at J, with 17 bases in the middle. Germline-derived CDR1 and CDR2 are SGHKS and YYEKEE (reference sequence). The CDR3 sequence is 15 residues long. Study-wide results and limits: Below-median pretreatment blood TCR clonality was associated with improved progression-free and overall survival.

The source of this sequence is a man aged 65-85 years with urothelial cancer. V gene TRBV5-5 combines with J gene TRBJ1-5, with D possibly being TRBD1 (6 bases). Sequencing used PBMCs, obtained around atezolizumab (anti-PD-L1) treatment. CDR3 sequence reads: CASSFRGGFGEPQHF. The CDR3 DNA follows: TGTGCCAGCAGCTTTCGGGGGGGCTTCGGAGAGCCCCAGCATTTT. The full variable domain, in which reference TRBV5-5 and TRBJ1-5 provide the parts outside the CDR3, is DAGVTQSPTHLIKTRGQQVTLRCSPISGHKSVSWYQQVLGQGPQFIFQYYEKEERGRGNFPDRFSARQFPNYSSELNVNALLLGDSALYLCASSFRGGFGEPQHFGDGTRLSIL.